The clone carrying this TCR beta chain was detected only a few times. Its antigen is unidentified. The CDR3 is 14 amino acids. J gave up 0 bases and V 3 bases, and 2 bases lay outside the gene matches. CDR1 DFQATT and CDR2 SNEGSKA come from the germline V gene (reference sequence). The data derive from a study of T cells in Graves' hyperthyroidism and ophthalmopathy. These patients, aged 18 to 65, had recently diagnosed hyperthyroidism lasting under 2 months. Exclusion followed for patients with uncontrolled infection, other autoimmune disease, pregnancy or lactation. Fresh 10 ml peripheral blood yielded PBMCs. Study results and limitations: The model's output predicted ophthalmopathy at a median of about 6.5 months prior to onset.

Amplification yielded TCR beta CDR3 regions, with RNA transcripts as the source. In the first-round RT-PCR of the TCR CDR3, the HTBI primer set was used. TCRdb called the multiplex PCR reads again in MiXCR, with one record for every CDR3 protein. Of roughly 660,000 distinct CDR3 sequences in the sample, 15% to 20% were seen once. The rearrangement uses TRBV20-1 and TRBJ2-3, with TRBD2 matching over 8 bases. Sample: blood. The clonotype originates from a man in his fifties or sixties with Graves' hyperthyroidism. For the CDR3, the DNA is TGCAGTGCTAGCGGGGGGGGTAGCACAGATACGCAGTATTTT. This gives the protein CSASGGGSTDTQYF.